Many counts were recorded for the clone carrying this T cell receptor beta chain. This record comes from a study of T cell repertoires in cytomegalovirus infection. TCRdb reprocessed the reads via MiXCR and lists one record per CDR3 protein. Of tens of thousands of distinct CDR3 sequences listed, 3% to 4.5% are singletons. The CDR3 spans 15 residues. Trimming took 4 bases from V and 2 from J, leaving 14 bases between them. Germline loops: CDR1 SGHTA, CDR2 FQGNSA. Sequenced material: PBMCs. The V gene is TRBV7-2, the J gene TRBJ2-5; perhaps TRBD2 as D (5 bases). The clonotype was recovered from a human donor in good health (CMV status not recorded). Some clones in this sample may be carry-over from other donors' samples. The CDR3 sequence is CASSSPREQQETQYF. As DNA, the CDR3 is TGTGCCAGCAGCTCCCCCCGGGAACAACAAGAGACCCAGTACTTC.